Below are 26 T cell receptor beta chains sequenced from a single sample in a study of neoadjuvant anti-PD-1 for oral cavity cancer. Produced via immunoSEQ multiplex PCR; TCRdb's table is partial and in-frame only. In the table there are some 71,000 clones, around 82% of which are singletons. Sequenced here: PBMCs, sampled before nivolumab (anti-PD-1) treatment. All receptors derive from a person aged 35-79 years with oral cavity squamous cell carcinoma.

The chain recombines TRBV4-1 with TRBJ2-1; 7 bases agree with TRBD2. Per the germline V gene, CDR1 is MGHRA and CDR2 is YSYEKL. V dropped 8 bases and J dropped 10; count of bases not matched to a gene: 17. CDR3 length: 15 amino acids. The DNA of the CDR3 is TGCGCCAGCCGTTTCCGGGACTACACCGTGGGGGAGCAGTTCTTC. It encodes CASRFRDYTVGEQFF.

J is TRBJ1-2 and V is TRBV7-9; D is uncertain. This CDR3 comprises 13 residues. Germline CDR1 and CDR2: SEHNR and FQNEAQ (reference sequence). V was trimmed by 5 bases and J by 0 bases, leaving 7 bases between them. The CDR3 here is CASSHTANYGYTF. CDR3 sequence (DNA): TGTGCCAGCAGCCATACAGCTAACTATGGCTACACCTTC.

V usage is TRBV10-3 and J usage is TRBJ1-2, with TRBD1 as a possible D gene (5 bases). Between the trimmed V and J ends, which lost 2 bases and 6 bases, there was a span of 10 bases. The length of the CDR3 is 13 residues. Germline CDR1 and CDR2: ENHRY and SYGVKD. CDR3 in DNA: TGTGCCATCAGTGAGGCAGGGTATAATGGCTACACCTTC. It encodes CAISEAGYNGYTF.

The gene calls are TRBV30 and TRBJ1-1; unclear D gene. The V end was cut by 2 bases, the J end by 0 bases, with 7 bases between. This CDR3 region has 13 residues. Germline values: CDR1 GTSNPN, CDR2 SVGIG (reference sequence). CDR3 protein: CAWSRSVNTEAFF. DNA of the CDR3: TGTGCCTGGAGTCGATCCGTGAACACTGAAGCTTTCTTT. The complete variable domain, with remaining parts taken from reference TRBV30 and TRBJ1-1, reads SQTIHQWPATLVQPVGSPLSLECTVEGTSNPNLYWYRQAAGRGLQLLFYSVGIGQISSEVPQNLSASRPQDRQFILSSKKLLLSDSGFYLCAWSRSVNTEAFFGQGTRLTVV.

The chain joins TRBV4-1 to TRBJ1-5; D remains unclear. The germline CDR1 and CDR2 sequences are MGHRA and YSYEKL. Trimming removed 0 bases from V and 0 bases from J, with 3 bases in between. The CDR3 is 14 amino acids. The chain's CDR3 is CASSQDPSNQPQHF. The CDR3 DNA is TGCGCCAGCAGCCAAGATCCTAGCAATCAGCCCCAGCATTTT.

CDR3 in DNA: TGTGCCAGCAGTGTCACAGGAAGGGGCTACACCTTC. Amino acids: CASSVTGRGYTF. The V and J genes are TRBV2 and TRBJ1-2; TRBD1 might be the D (5 bases). Germline values: CDR1 SNHLY, CDR2 FYNNEI. The CDR3 runs 12 residues. Trimming pared 4 bases from V and 8 bases from J, leaving 11 bases between.

J is TRBJ1-5 and V is TRBV6-6, with no clear D. Germline V gene lookup returns CDR1 MNHNY and CDR2 SVGAGI (reference sequence). This CDR3 region has 14 residues. Trimming removed 2 bases at V and 0 bases at J, with 5 bases between. The CDR3 protein is CASSYEGSNQPQHF. CDR3 coding DNA: TGTGCCAGCAGTTACGAGGGTAGCAATCAGCCCCAGCATTTT.

This rearrangement joins TRBV5-4 to TRBJ1-1, with D uncertain. V was clipped by 4 bases and J by 1 base, with 23 bases between them. Germline V gives CDR1 SGHNT, CDR2 YYREEE (reference sequence). The CDR3 loop spans 18 amino acids. In DNA form, the CDR3 reads TGTGCCAGCAGCCCATCCTTCATAGGGAGTGTTGGGAACACTGAAGCTTTCTTT. This codes for CASSPSFIGSVGNTEAFF.

The J gene is TRBJ2-2, the V gene TRBV2; D tentatively reads TRBD1 or TRBD2 (5 bases each). V lost 9 bases and J 5 bases, leaving 16 bases between the germline ends. This CDR3 has 14 residues. CDR1 is SNHLY, CDR2 FYNNEI, per germline. The CDR3 DNA follows: TGTGCCAGTAAGGGACCGGTGGTGACCGGGGAGCTGTTTTTT. Its protein product is CASKGPVVTGELFF.

This chain links TRBV27 with TRBJ1-1; D remains unclear. Per the germline V gene, CDR1 is MNHEY and CDR2 is SMNVEV (reference sequence). CDR3 length: 14 amino acids. V lost 1 base to trimming and J lost 0 bases, with 6 bases between them. CDR3 residues: CASSLYSVNTEAFF. In DNA, the CDR3 is TGTGCCAGCAGTTTATATTCAGTGAACACTGAAGCTTTCTTT.

The chain carries TRBV7-9 and TRBJ1-4; D is unclear. The germline CDR1 and CDR2 sequences are SEHNR and FQNEAQ (reference sequence). The V end was cut by 8 bases, the J end by 0 bases, with 13 bases between. The CDR3 is made up of 15 amino acids. The DNA of the CDR3 is TGTGCCAGCGGTCCATTTCGGTCAACTAATGAAAAACTGTTTTTT. It is translated as CASGPFRSTNEKLFF.

The genes are TRBV30 and TRBJ1-4, with 9 bases identical to TRBD1. The CDR3 extends over 15 amino acids. With V trimmed by 7 bases and J by 5 bases, 11 bases remained unmatched. Germline V lookup: CDR1 GTSNPN, CDR2 SVGIG (reference sequence). Here the CDR3 DNA reads TGTGCCTCGGTGCTGTGGGGACAGGGAAATGAAAAACTGTTTTTT. Translating gives CASVLWGQGNEKLFF.

Regarding this clone: The junction shows a germline mismatch at one end, possibly a read error. The rearrangement uses TRBV7-8 and TRBJ1-1; TRBD1 might be the D (5 bases). The CDR3 loop spans 15 amino acids. CDR1 and CDR2 (germline): SGHVS, FQNEAQ. This CDR3 is CASTLKRGTYTEAFF. CDR3 bases: TGTGCCAGCACCTTAAAACGGGGCACGTACACTGAAGCTTTCTTT.

The genes are TRBV11-3 and TRBJ2-7; D possibly corresponds to TRBD2 (5 bases). The germline V gene has CDR1 SGHNT and CDR2 YENEEA. The V end was cut by 5 bases, the J end by 2 bases, with 13 bases between. The CDR3 loop spans 14 amino acids. The DNA of the CDR3 is TGTGCCAGCAGCCCGAGCGAGCGGCCCTACGAGCAGTACTTC. As protein: CASSPSERPYEQYF.

The V call is TRBV6-6, the J call TRBJ2-7, with D unresolved. Trimming removed 0 bases from V and 0 bases from J, with 3 bases in between. CDR3 length: 13 amino acids. Per the germline V gene, CDR1 is MNHNY and CDR2 is SVGAGI (reference sequence). The CDR3 sequence is CASSYSNSYEQYF. In nucleotides, the CDR3 is TGTGCCAGCAGTTACTCGAACTCCTACGAGCAGTACTTC.

This clone was found a few times. This chain uses TRBV6-6 with TRBJ1-1; the D gene is possibly TRBD1 (5 bases). Germline lookup yields CDR1 MNHNY and CDR2 SVGAGI (reference sequence). V gave up 0 bases and J gave up 2 bases, with 10 bases separating them. This CDR3 has 15 amino acids. The CDR3 sequence: CASSYSSGGNTEAFF. CDR3 DNA: TGTGCCAGCAGTTACTCGAGTGGGGGTAACACTGAAGCTTTCTTT.

V usage is TRBV5-4 and J usage is TRBJ1-1; no definite D call. Trimming removed 2 bases at V and 3 bases at J, with 8 bases between. This CDR3 comprises 13 residues. Looked up from germline, CDR1 is SGHNT and CDR2 is YYREEE (reference sequence). Written as DNA, the CDR3 is TGTGCCAGCAGCTTAAGTTTGGACACTGAAGCTTTCTTT. Translated, it gives CASSLSLDTEAFF.

The sample holds a few counts of this clone. V and J are TRBV7-9 and TRBJ2-7; tentatively, D is TRBD1 (6 bases). CDR1 and CDR2 from the germline V gene are SEHNR and FQNEAQ (reference sequence). CDR3 length: 12 amino acids. The germline V and J ends were trimmed by 2 bases and 4 bases, with 6 bases remaining between them. The CDR3 spells CASSLRGYEQYF. DNA for the CDR3: TGTGCCAGCAGCTTAAGGGGGTACGAGCAGTACTTC.

The genes are TRBV2 and TRBJ1-5; TRBD1 is a possible D gene (6 bases). The CDR3 extends over 15 amino acids. Germline assignment: CDR1 SNHLY and CDR2 FYNNEI. Between the trimmed V and J ends, which lost 5 bases and 2 bases, there was a span of 13 bases. The DNA of the CDR3 is TGTGCCAGCAGTAAGGGGGGTGAGGGCAATCAGCCCCAGCATTTT. Residues: CASSKGGEGNQPQHF.

V and J are TRBV4-1 and TRBJ1-2, with 9 bases fitting TRBD1. The ends lost 0 bases at V and 2 bases at J; junction bases unmatched: 7. Germline assignment: CDR1 MGHRA and CDR2 YSYEKL. This CDR3 comprises 17 residues. CDR3 loop: CASSQDTGTGLNYGYTF. CDR3 DNA sequence: TGCGCCAGCAGCCAAGATACTGGGACAGGGCTGAACTATGGCTACACCTTC.

The chain joins TRBV19 to TRBJ1-6; TRBD1 is a possible D gene (5 bases). CDR1 LNHDA and CDR2 SQIVND come from the germline V gene (reference sequence). The CDR3 consists of 14 residues. V was clipped by 5 bases and J by 10 bases, with 15 bases between them. CDR3 in DNA: TGTGCCAGTAGTGGGTGGGGGTTTGGCTCACCCCTCCACTTT. Protein sequence: CASSGWGFGSPLHF.

The gene calls are TRBV6-6 and TRBJ2-4; TRBD1 matches at 7 bases. Unmatched junction bases numbered 9, after V lost 7 bases and J lost 6 bases. Germline lookup yields CDR1 MNHNY and CDR2 SVGAGI (reference sequence). The CDR3 covers 14 residues. The CDR3 sequence: CASNPRGQINIQYF. The DNA of the CDR3 is TGTGCCAGCAACCCAAGGGGACAGATAAACATTCAGTACTTC.

The rearrangement joins TRBV5-1 to TRBJ1-4; D might be TRBD1 (5 bases). The CDR3 sequence is 17 residues long. Germline V CDR1 and CDR2: SGHRS, YFSETQ. Trimming left V 0 bases short and J 6 bases short, with 18 bases between. The CDR3 DNA reads TGCGCCAGCAGCTTGGGCCGCCCGGGGGAAGGGGATGAAAAACTGTTTTTT. It translates to CASSLGRPGEGDEKLFF. Looking up the rest from reference TRBV5-1 and TRBJ1-4 gives the full variable domain: KAGVTQTPRYLIKTRGQQVTLSCSPISGHRSVSWYQQTPGQGLQFLFEYFSETQRNKGNFPGRFSGRQFSNSRSEMNVSTLELGDSALYLCASSLGRPGEGDEKLFFGSGTQLSVL.

This clone has more than one count but fewer than ten. The V call is TRBV30, the J call TRBJ2-1, with TRBD2 matching 12 bases. CDR1 GTSNPN and CDR2 SVGIG come from the germline V gene (reference sequence). The V and J ends lost 4 bases and 9 bases, in that order; junction bases with no gene match: 16. The CDR3 runs 17 residues. In nucleotides, the CDR3 is TGTGCCTGGACCTTTTGGACTAGCGGGGCCGGGGGTGGTGAGCAGTTCTTC. Residues: CAWTFWTSGAGGGEQFF.

V usage is TRBV10-2 and J usage is TRBJ1-1; D is uncertain. V lost 6 bases and J 0 bases, leaving 8 bases between the germline ends. Germline-derived CDR1 and CDR2 are WSHSY and SAAADI. The CDR3 spans 13 residues. The CDR3 DNA sequence: TGCGCCAGCAGACAGACGATGAACACTGAAGCTTTCTTT. This encodes CASRQTMNTEAFF.

This clone has just one count. This chain connects TRBV5-1 to TRBJ2-2; 13 bases map to TRBD2. The length of the CDR3 is 16 residues. Germline V CDR1 and CDR2: SGHRS, YFSETQ. V was clipped by 5 bases and J by 4 bases; unmatched bases: 5. The DNA of the CDR3 is TGCGCCAGCAGAGCGGGACTAGCGGGGACCACCGGGGAGCTGTTTTTT. Translated: CASRAGLAGTTGELFF.